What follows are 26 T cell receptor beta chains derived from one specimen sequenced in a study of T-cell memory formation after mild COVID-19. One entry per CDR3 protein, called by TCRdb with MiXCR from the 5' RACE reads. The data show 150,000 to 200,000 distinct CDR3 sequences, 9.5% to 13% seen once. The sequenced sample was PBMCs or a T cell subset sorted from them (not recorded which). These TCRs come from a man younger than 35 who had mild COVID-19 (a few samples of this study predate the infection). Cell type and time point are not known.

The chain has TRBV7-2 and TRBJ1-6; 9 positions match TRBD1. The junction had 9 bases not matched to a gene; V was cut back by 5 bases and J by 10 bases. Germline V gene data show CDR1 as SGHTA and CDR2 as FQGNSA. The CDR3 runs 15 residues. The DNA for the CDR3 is TGTGCCAGCAGCCCTAGGACAGGGGAAAGATCACCCCTCCACTTT. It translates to CASSPRTGERSPLHF. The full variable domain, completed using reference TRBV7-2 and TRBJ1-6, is GAGVSQSPSNKVTEKGKDVELRCDPISGHTALYWYRQSLGQGLEFLIYFQGNSAPDKSGLPSDRFSAERTGGSVSTLTIQRTQQEDSAVYLCASSPRTGERSPLHFGNGTRLTVT.

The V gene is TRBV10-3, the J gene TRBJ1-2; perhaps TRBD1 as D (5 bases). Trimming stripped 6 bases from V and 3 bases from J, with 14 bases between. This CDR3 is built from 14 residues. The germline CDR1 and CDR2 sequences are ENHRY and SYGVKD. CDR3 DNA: TGTGCCATCAGGCCCCGACAGAGCGACTATGGCTACACCTTC. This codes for CAIRPRQSDYGYTF.

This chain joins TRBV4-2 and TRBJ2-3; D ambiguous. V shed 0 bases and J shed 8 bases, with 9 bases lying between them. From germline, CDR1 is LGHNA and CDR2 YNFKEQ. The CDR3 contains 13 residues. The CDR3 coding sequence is TGTGCCAGCAGCCAAGATGGGGTGGCTACGCAGTATTTT. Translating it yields CASSQDGVATQYF.

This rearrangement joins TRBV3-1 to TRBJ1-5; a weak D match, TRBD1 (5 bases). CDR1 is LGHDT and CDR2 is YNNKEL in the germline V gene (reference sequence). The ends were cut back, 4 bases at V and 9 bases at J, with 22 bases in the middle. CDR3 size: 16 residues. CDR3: CASSRGVGGGEWPQHF. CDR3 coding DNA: TGTGCCAGCAGCCGCGGTGTTGGGGGAGGAGAGTGGCCCCAGCATTTT.

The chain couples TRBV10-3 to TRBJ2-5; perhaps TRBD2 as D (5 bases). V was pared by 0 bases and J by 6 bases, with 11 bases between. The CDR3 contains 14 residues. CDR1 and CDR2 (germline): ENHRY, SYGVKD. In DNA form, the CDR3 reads TGTGCCATCAGTGAGTCCGGGGTTGTTAAGACCCAGTACTTC. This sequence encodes CAISESGVVKTQYF.

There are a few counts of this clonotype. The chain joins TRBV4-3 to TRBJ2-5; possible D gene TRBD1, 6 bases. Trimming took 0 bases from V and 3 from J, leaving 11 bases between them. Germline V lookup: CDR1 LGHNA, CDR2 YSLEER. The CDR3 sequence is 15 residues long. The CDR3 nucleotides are TGCGCCAGCAGCCAAGATTTCAACAGGGAAGAGACCCAGTACTTC. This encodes CASSQDFNREETQYF.

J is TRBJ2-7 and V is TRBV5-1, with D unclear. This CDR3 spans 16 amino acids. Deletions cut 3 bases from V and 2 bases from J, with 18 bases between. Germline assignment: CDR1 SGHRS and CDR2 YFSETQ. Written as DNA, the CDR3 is TGCGCCAGCAGCTGGAGCCCAGGTACTGGTACCTACGAGCAGTACTTC. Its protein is CASSWSPGTGTYEQYF.

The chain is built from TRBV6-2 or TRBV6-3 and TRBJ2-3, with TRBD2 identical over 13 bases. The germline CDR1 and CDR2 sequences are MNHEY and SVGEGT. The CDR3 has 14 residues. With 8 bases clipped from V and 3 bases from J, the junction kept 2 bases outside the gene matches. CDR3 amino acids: CASLGLAGTDTQYF. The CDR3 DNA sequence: TGTGCCAGCCTGGGACTAGCGGGGACAGATACGCAGTATTTT.

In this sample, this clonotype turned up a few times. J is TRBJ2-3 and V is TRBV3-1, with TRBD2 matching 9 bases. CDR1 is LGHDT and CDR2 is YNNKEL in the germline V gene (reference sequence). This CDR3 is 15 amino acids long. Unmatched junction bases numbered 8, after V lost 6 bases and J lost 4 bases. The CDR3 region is CASRMSGGRPDTQYF. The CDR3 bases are TGTGCCAGCAGGATGAGCGGGGGGAGGCCAGATACGCAGTATTTT.

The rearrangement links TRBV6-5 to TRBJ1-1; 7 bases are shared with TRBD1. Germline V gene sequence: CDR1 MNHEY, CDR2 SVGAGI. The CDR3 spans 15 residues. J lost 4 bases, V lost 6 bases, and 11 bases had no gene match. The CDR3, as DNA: TGTGCCAGCAGGAGAAGACAGGGTTGGAGCACTGAAGCTTTCTTT. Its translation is CASRRRQGWSTEAFF.

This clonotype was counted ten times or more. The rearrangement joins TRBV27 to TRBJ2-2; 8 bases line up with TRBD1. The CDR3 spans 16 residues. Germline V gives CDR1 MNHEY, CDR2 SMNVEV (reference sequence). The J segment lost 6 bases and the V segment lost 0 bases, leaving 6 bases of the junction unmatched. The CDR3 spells CASSLSRQGYAGELFF. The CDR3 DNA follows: TGTGCCAGCAGTTTATCGAGACAGGGGTACGCCGGGGAGCTGTTTTTT.

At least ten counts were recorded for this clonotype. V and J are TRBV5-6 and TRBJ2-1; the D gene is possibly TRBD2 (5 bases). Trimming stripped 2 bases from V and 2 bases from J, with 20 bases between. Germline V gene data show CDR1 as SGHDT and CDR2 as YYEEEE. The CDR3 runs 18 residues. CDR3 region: CASSFPGGFASPYNEQFF. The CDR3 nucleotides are TGTGCCAGCAGCTTTCCAGGAGGCTTCGCCTCCCCCTACAATGAGCAGTTCTTC.

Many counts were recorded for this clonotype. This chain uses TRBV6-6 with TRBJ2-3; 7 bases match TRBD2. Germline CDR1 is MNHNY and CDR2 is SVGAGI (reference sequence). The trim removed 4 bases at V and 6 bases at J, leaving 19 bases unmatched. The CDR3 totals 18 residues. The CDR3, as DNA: TGTGCCAGCAGTTTGCCAACTTCCGGGCCACCCGGGGGGGATACGCAGTATTTT. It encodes CASSLPTSGPPGGDTQYF.

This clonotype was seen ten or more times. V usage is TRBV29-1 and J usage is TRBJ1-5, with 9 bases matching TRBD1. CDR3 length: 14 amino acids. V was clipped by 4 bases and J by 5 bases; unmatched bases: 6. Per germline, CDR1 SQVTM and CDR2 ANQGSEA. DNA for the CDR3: TGCAGCGTTGGGGGACAGGGTAACGATCAGCCCCAGCATTTT. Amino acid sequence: CSVGGQGNDQPQHF.

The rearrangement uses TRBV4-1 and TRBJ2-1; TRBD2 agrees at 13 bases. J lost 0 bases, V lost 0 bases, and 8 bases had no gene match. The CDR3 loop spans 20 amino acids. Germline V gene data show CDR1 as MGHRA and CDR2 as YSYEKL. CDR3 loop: CASSQEKGLAGLGSYNEQFF. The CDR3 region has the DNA TGCGCCAGCAGCCAAGAGAAGGGACTAGCGGGGTTGGGCTCCTACAATGAGCAGTTCTTC.

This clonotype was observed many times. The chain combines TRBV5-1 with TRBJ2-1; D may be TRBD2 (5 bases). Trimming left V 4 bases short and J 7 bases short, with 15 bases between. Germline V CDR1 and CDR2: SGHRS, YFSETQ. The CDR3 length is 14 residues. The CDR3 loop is CASSTGNSANEQFF. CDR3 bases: TGCGCCAGCAGCACGGGGAATAGCGCGAATGAGCAGTTCTTC.

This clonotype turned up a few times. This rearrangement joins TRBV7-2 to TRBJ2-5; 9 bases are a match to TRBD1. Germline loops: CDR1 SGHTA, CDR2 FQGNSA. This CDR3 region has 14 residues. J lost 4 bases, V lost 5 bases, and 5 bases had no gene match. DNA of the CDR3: TGTGCCAGCAGCATGGGACAGGGAAGAGAGACCCAGTACTTC. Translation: CASSMGQGRETQYF. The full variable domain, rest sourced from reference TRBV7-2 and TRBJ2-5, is GAGVSQSPSNKVTEKGKDVELRCDPISGHTALYWYRQSLGQGLEFLIYFQGNSAPDKSGLPSDRFSAERTGGSVSTLTIQRTQQEDSAVYLCASSMGQGRETQYFGPGTRLLVL.

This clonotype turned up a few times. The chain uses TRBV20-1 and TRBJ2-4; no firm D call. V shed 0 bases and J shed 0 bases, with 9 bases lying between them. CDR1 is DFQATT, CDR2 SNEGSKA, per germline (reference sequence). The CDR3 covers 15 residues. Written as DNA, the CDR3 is TGCAGTGCTAGAGAAGGACCCTTAGCCAAAAACATTCAGTACTTC. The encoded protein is CSAREGPLAKNIQYF.

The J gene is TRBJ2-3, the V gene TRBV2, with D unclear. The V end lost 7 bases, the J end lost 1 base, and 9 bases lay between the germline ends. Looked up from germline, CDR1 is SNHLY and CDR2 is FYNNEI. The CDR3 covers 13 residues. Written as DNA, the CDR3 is TGTGCCAGCATTAGGGCAGGCACAGATACGCAGTATTTT. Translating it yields CASIRAGTDTQYF.

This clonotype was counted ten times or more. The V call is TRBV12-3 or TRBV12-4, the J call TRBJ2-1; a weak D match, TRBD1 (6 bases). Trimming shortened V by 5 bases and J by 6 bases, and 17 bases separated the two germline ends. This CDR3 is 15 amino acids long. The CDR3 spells CASSRRGVEGNEQFF. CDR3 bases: TGTGCCAGCAGTCGCAGGGGAGTTGAGGGCAATGAGCAGTTCTTC.

The CDR3 is CASSLTWRDTEAFF. The CDR3 coding sequence is TGTGCCAGCAGCTTAACATGGAGGGACACTGAAGCTTTCTTT. This chain connects TRBV7-2 to TRBJ1-1; D gene unclear. The CDR3 covers 14 residues. Germline-derived CDR1 and CDR2 are SGHTA and FQGNSA. V dropped 2 bases and J dropped 3 bases, with 10 bases sitting between them.

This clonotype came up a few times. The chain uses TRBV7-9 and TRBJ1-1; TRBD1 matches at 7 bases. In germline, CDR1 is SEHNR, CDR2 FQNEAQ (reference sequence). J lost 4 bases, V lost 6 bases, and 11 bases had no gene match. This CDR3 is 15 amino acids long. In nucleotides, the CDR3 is TGTGCCAGCAGGTGCTGGGACAGTACCTGCACTGAAGCTTTCTTT. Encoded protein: CASRCWDSTCTEAFF.

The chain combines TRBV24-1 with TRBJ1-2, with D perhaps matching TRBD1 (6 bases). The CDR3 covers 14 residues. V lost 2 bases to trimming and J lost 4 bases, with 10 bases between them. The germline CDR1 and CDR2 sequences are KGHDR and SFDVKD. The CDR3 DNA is TGTGCCACCAGTGATTACCGGACAGCCTATGGCTACACCTTC. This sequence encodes CATSDYRTAYGYTF.

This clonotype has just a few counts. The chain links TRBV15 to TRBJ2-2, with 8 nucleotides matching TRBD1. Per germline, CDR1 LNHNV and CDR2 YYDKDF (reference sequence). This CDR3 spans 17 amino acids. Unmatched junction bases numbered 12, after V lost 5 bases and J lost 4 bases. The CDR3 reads CATSAGGGLTGTGELFF. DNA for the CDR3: TGTGCCACCAGCGCAGGGGGCGGTTTGACGGGCACCGGGGAGCTGTTTTTT.

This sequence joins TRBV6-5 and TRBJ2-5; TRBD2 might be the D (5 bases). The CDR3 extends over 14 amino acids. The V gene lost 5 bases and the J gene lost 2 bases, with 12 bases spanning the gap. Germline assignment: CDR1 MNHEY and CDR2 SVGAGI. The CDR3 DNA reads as TGTGCCAGCAGTCGGGATCCCGCACAAGAGACCCAGTACTTC. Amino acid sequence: CASSRDPAQETQYF.

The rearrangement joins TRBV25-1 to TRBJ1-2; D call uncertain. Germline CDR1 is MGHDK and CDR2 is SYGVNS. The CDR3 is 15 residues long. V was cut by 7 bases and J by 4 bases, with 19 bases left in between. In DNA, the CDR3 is TGTGCCAGCATAACCCGACTTTCGGGGAGCTATGGCTACACCTTC. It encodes CASITRLSGSYGYTF.